The 25 T cell receptor beta chains below come from one sample, sequenced in a study of T cells in women clearing cervical HPV infection. TCRdb's copy holds only in-frame clones and misses some; the assay was immunoSEQ multiplex PCR. The specimen's table records about 25,000 clones. Material: blood buffy coat. These receptors were obtained from a woman aged 18-70 years with a cervical HPV16 infection that either progressed to CIN3+ or cleared (not recorded which).

Of note for this clone: Read data end 3 residues before the CDR3 end; the end is taken from the germline J gene. J is TRBJ2-7 and V is TRBV13; TRBD2 is a possible D gene (5 bases). CDR3 length: 13 amino acids. Germline assignment: CDR1 PRHDT and CDR2 FYEKMQ (reference sequence). V was pared by 5 bases and J by 4 bases, with 12 bases between. The sequenced CDR3 bases are TGTGCCAGCAGCCCCGGGGTAAATTACGAG. This translates into CASSPGVNYE. The entire CDR3 sequence reads CASSPGVNYEQYF.

Regarding this clone: The read ends 3 residues before the CDR3 terminus; that terminus is restored from the germline J gene. J is TRBJ1-6 and V is TRBV12-3 or TRBV12-4, with D tentatively TRBD1 (6 bases). The length of the CDR3 is 13 residues. The germline V and J ends were trimmed by 6 bases and 7 bases, with 10 bases remaining between them. The sequenced CDR3 bases are TGTGCCAGCAGGGAAGGGGGAAATTCACCC. It codes for CASREGGNSP. The whole CDR3 reads CASREGGNSPLHF.

Concerning this clone itself: The CDR3 goes on 3 residues after the read ends, and that part is filled in from the germline J gene. V is TRBV7-9 and J is TRBJ2-4, with TRBD1 matching over 8 bases. Per the germline V gene, CDR1 is SEHNR and CDR2 is FQNEAQ (reference sequence). This CDR3 contains 13 residues. CDR3 in amino acids: CASTGQGIYGQYF. Partial CDR3 DNA: TGTGCCAGCACAGGACAGGGAATCTATGGT. Using reference TRBV7-9 and TRBJ2-4 for the parts outside the CDR3, the full variable domain is DTGVSQNPRHKITKRGQNVTFRCDPISEHNRLYWYRQTLGQGPEFLTYFQNEAQLEKSRLLSDRFSAERPKGSFSTLEIQRTEQGDSAMYLCASTGQGIYGQYFGAGTRLSVL.

Concerning this clone: The read gets to within 3 residues of the CDR3 end, and the germline J gene fills in the rest. The rearrangement uses TRBV6-4 and TRBJ2-7; maybe TRBD1 (6 bases). The CDR3 is 15 residues long. Deletions cut 11 bases from V and 3 bases from J, with 23 bases between. CDR1 MRHNA and CDR2 SNTAGT come from the germline V gene. Partial CDR3 DNA: TGTGCCGGAACACACGGGACACCCTGTTTCTACGAG. Protein sequence: CAGTHGTPCFYE. The complete CDR3 reads CAGTHGTPCFYEQYF.

As to this clone: The CDR3 goes on 3 residues after the read ends, and that part is filled in from the germline J gene. The V call is TRBV5-1, the J call TRBJ2-7, with 9 nucleotides matching TRBD1. Germline loops: CDR1 SGHRS, CDR2 YFSETQ. Trimming took 3 bases from V and 6 from J; bases not matched to a gene: 7. The CDR3 totals 14 residues. The CDR3: CASSSGQGMGEQYF. The CDR3 DNA, read in part, is TGCGCCAGCAGCTCCGGACAGGGGATGGGCGAG. Complete variable domain (other parts from reference TRBV5-1 and TRBJ2-7): KAGVTQTPRYLIKTRGQQVTLSCSPISGHRSVSWYQQTPGQGLQFLFEYFSETQRNKGNFPGRFSGRQFSNSRSEMNVSTLELGDSALYLCASSSGQGMGEQYFGPGTRLTVT.

Comments on this clone: The missing CDR3 end, 3 residues past where the read stops, is filled in from the germline J gene. V is TRBV2 and J is TRBJ2-7; no reliable D call. With 3 bases removed from V and 2 bases from J, the gap between germline ends came to 5 bases. The length of the CDR3 is 12 residues. Looked up from germline, CDR1 is SNHLY and CDR2 is FYNNEI. The CDR3 reads CASSDVPYEQYF. The sequenced part of the CDR3 DNA is TGTGCCAGCAGTGACGTTCCCTACGAG.

In regard to this clone: The CDR3 is cut off 3 residues early in the read; its end comes from the germline J gene. J is TRBJ2-1 and V is TRBV7-3; 8 bases fit TRBD2. Germline CDR1 is SGHTA and CDR2 is FQGTGA. The CDR3 has 15 residues. V shed 5 bases and J 4 bases; nucleotides not matched to a gene: 7. CDR3 sequence reads: CASSPSGGPYNEQFF. The covered CDR3 bases are TGTGCCAGCAGCCCGAGCGGGGGACCTTACAATGAG.

Remarks on this clone: The junction differs from germline at one of its ends, possibly a read error. The DNA ends 3 residues before the CDR3 does, and the rest of the CDR3 is filled in from the germline J gene. Distinct nucleotide sequences in the sample also encode this CDR3. The chain combines TRBV19 with TRBJ1-3, with 7 bases that match TRBD1. Germline values: CDR1 LNHDA, CDR2 SQIVND (reference sequence). The length of the CDR3 is 15 residues. CDR3 DNA, as far as it was read: TGTGCCAGTAGCCGACAGGGACAGTTTGGAAACACA. Translating it yields CASSRQGQFGNT. The whole CDR3 protein is CASSRQGQFGNTIYF. The full variable domain, in which reference TRBV19 and TRBJ1-3 provide the parts outside the CDR3, is DGGITQSPKYLFRKEGQNVTLSCEQNLNHDAMYWYRQDPGQGLRLIYYSQIVNDFQKGDIAEGYSVSREKKESFPLTVTSAQKNPTAFYLCASSRQGQFGNTIYFGEGSWLTVV.

Concerning this clone itself: Read coverage stops 3 residues before the CDR3 terminus; the germline J gene supplies the remainder. The gene calls are TRBV30 and TRBJ2-7; a weak D match, TRBD1 (5 bases). V dropped 0 bases and J dropped 1 base, with 7 bases sitting between them. The germline V gene has CDR1 GTSNPN and CDR2 SVGIG (reference sequence). The CDR3 has 13 amino acids. CDR3: CAWSVRQSYEQYF. The sequenced CDR3 bases are TGTGCCTGGAGTGTAAGACAGTCCTACGAG.

A word on this clone: With the read ending 3 residues before the CDR3 end, the germline J gene is used to fill in that end. This chain uses TRBV2 with TRBJ2-7, with TRBD1 matching 8 bases. The germline V gene has CDR1 SNHLY and CDR2 FYNNEI. This CDR3 spans 15 amino acids. The J segment lost 4 bases and the V segment lost 9 bases, leaving 14 bases of the junction unmatched. CDR3 region: CASHVGDRFTYEQYF. The CDR3 DNA, read in part, is TGTGCCAGTCACGTGGGGGACAGGTTCACTTACGAG.

Note on this clone: Coverage ceases 3 residues before the CDR3 finishes, and the germline J gene fills in the end. The chain recombines TRBV2 with TRBJ1-2, with D uncertain. Germline values: CDR1 SNHLY, CDR2 FYNNEI. The length of the CDR3 is 12 residues. The DNA read from the CDR3 is TGTGCCAGCAGTGACGTTCCCTACGAC. Its translation: CASSDVPYD. Given in full, the CDR3 is CASSDVPYDYTF.

For this clone: Read coverage stops 3 residues before the CDR3 terminus; the germline J gene supplies the remainder. V usage is TRBV7-9 and J usage is TRBJ1-2; D may be TRBD1 (5 bases). This CDR3 is 13 amino acids long. Germline assignment: CDR1 SEHNR and CDR2 FQNEAQ (reference sequence). The part of the CDR3 DNA that was read is TGTGCCAGCACCCTGGGAGCGGGGGAAGGC. Translating it yields CASTLGAGEG. From start to end, the CDR3 is CASTLGAGEGYTF.

About this clone: The read comes to an end 3 residues before the CDR3 does, leaving the germline J gene to fill in the end. J is TRBJ2-7 and V is TRBV29-1, with D possibly TRBD2 on 6 matching bases. The CDR3 is 13 amino acids. Between the trimmed V and J ends, which lost 3 bases and 5 bases, there was a span of 14 bases. Per germline, CDR1 SQVTM and CDR2 ANQGSEA. The CDR3 here is CSVETGVSNEQYF. CDR3 DNA (partial): TGCAGCGTTGAGACGGGGGTTAGCAACGAG.

Note on this clone: The read ends 3 residues shy of where the CDR3 ends; the end is completed using the germline J gene. The chain links TRBV5-1 to TRBJ1-4, with no clear D. CDR1 and CDR2 (germline): SGHRS, YFSETQ. V gave up 5 bases and J gave up 6 bases, with 8 bases separating them. CDR3 length: 12 residues. Partial CDR3 DNA: TGCGCCAGCAGATACCAGGATGAAAAA. Protein: CASRYQDEK. From start to end, the CDR3 is CASRYQDEKLFF.

In regard to this clone: The CDR3 is cut off 3 residues early in the read; its end comes from the germline J gene. This sequence joins TRBV4-1 and TRBJ1-1, with 7 bases matching TRBD1. The CDR3 has 15 residues. V was clipped by 1 base and J by 0 bases; unmatched bases: 2. The germline V gene encodes CDR1 MGHRA and CDR2 YSYEKL. Here the CDR3 reads CASSQGDSMNTEAFF. The DNA read from the CDR3 is TGCGCCAGCAGCCAAGGGGACAGTATGAACACTGAA.

This clone is labeled medium-sized based on frequency. The CDR3 extends 3 residues past the end of the read, so its final part is completed from the germline J gene. This rearrangement joins TRBV18 to TRBJ2-7; the match to TRBD2 covers 7 bases. The CDR3 runs to 14 residues. Germline V gene data show CDR1 as KGHSH and CDR2 as LQKENI. V was pared by 0 bases and J by 1 base, with 0 bases of the junction left unmatched. The DNA read from the CDR3 is TGTGCCAGCTCACCACCTAGCGGGTCCTACGAG. It translates to CASSPPSGSYE. The whole CDR3 protein is CASSPPSGSYEQYF.

CDR3 sequence reads: CASSFTTGGLGPQYF. CDR3 DNA, as far as it was read: TGTGCCAGCAGCTTTACGACAGGGGGCCTTGGGCCG. V and J are TRBV5-5 and TRBJ2-3, with 10 nucleotides matching TRBD1. Read sequence stops 3 residues before the CDR3 end, and the germline J gene provides the missing end. The CDR3 is 15 amino acids. In germline, CDR1 is SGHKS, CDR2 YYEKEE (reference sequence).

Notes on this clone: The read gets to within 3 residues of the CDR3 end, and the germline J gene fills in the rest. This chain joins TRBV19 and TRBJ1-1; TRBD1 is a possible D gene (5 bases). Trimming removed 5 bases at V and 6 bases at J, with 16 bases between. The CDR3 has 14 amino acids. CDR1 is LNHDA, CDR2 SQIVND, per germline (reference sequence). The chain's CDR3 is CASSLAGSSPEAFF. CDR3 DNA (partial): TGTGCCAGTAGTTTGGCAGGGTCTAGTCCTGAA.

In the case of this clone: The missing CDR3 end, 3 residues past where the read stops, is filled in from the germline J gene. This sequence joins TRBV5-1 and TRBJ2-1, with D hard to call. V shed 4 bases and J shed 6 bases, with 14 bases lying between them. The CDR3 has 14 residues. The germline gives CDR1 SGHRS, CDR2 YFSETQ. The CDR3 region is CASSHIGSPNEQFF. The part of the CDR3 DNA that was read is TGCGCCAGCAGCCATATAGGTAGCCCCAATGAG.

Note on this clone: The read is 3 residues too short to cover the CDR3 end, so that end is filled in from the germline J gene. The chain uses TRBV2 and TRBJ2-5; possible D gene TRBD2, 5 bases. The V end was cut by 10 bases, the J end by 4 bases, with 22 bases between. CDR1 is SNHLY, CDR2 FYNNEI, per germline. This CDR3 spans 15 amino acids. CDR3 in amino acids: CATVNGPGLVETQYF. The DNA read from the CDR3 is TGTGCCACCGTTAACGGACCGGGGTTGGTAGAGACC.

In regard to this clone: From the germline J gene comes the end of the CDR3, since the read stops 3 residues before it. The chain has TRBV19 and TRBJ1-4; TRBD1 matches 7 bases. The germline CDR1 and CDR2 sequences are LNHDA and SQIVND (reference sequence). The ends lost 5 bases at V and 0 bases at J; junction bases unmatched: 12. The CDR3 has 18 residues. Incomplete CDR3 DNA: TGTGCCAGTAGTCAGGGGGTTCGGACTGAAGCAACTAATGAAAAA. It codes for CASSQGVRTEATNEK. The full CDR3 protein reads CASSQGVRTEATNEKLFF.

Turning to this clone: Coverage ceases 3 residues before the CDR3 finishes, and the germline J gene fills in the end. The V gene is TRBV6-1, the J gene TRBJ2-5; 10 bases map to TRBD2. The J segment lost 2 bases and the V segment lost 0 bases, leaving 0 bases of the junction unmatched. This CDR3 region has 15 residues. Germline CDR1 reads MNHNS; CDR2 reads SASEGT. The CDR3 reads CASSEASGGQETQYF. The part of the CDR3 DNA that was read is TGTGCCAGCAGTGAAGCTAGCGGGGGGCAAGAGACC.

With regard to this clone: The CDR3 end falls 3 residues outside the read, so it is completed with the germline J gene. This chain uses TRBV19 with TRBJ1-1; 7 nucleotides agree with TRBD1. This CDR3 spans 12 amino acids. V lost 7 bases, J lost 5 bases, and 4 bases stayed unmatched. Germline CDR1 and CDR2: LNHDA and SQIVND (reference sequence). CDR3 amino acids: CASTQGMTEAFF. The CDR3 bases that were read are TGTGCCAGTACACAGGGGATGACTGAA.

Remarks on this clone: From the germline J gene comes the end of the CDR3, since the read stops 3 residues before it. The gene calls are TRBV7-3 and TRBJ2-3; TRBD2 aligns across 10 bases. Germline CDR1 SGHTA, CDR2 FQGTGA. The CDR3 is 15 residues long. The CDR3 bases that were read are TGTGCCAGCAGCGACAGCGGGGGGGTCCAAGAGACG. Protein product: CASSDSGGVQET. The full CDR3 reads CASSDSGGVQETQYF. The full variable domain, in which reference TRBV7-3 and TRBJ2-3 provide the parts outside the CDR3, is GAGVSQTPSNKVTEKGKYVELRCDPISGHTALYWYRQSLGQGPEFLIYFQGTGAADDSGLPNDRFFAVRPEGSVSTLKIQRTERGDSAVYLCASSDSGGVQETQYFGPGTRLTVL.

Concerning this clone: The read halts 3 residues ahead of the CDR3 end, with the missing end drawn from the germline J gene. The V and J genes are TRBV20-1 and TRBJ2-7; 8 bases match TRBD1. Trimming cost V 4 bases and J 6 bases; bases outside gene matches: 8. Germline CDR1 and CDR2: DFQATT and SNEGSKA (reference sequence). The CDR3 has 13 amino acids. The covered CDR3 bases are TGCAGTGCTACCAGGACAGGGCGGGGCGAG. This translates into CSATRTGRGE. The full CDR3 is CSATRTGRGEQYF.